This T cell receptor (beta chain) appears in the sequencing data of a study of cytomegalovirus exposure and HLA in healthy donors (dated by TCRdb to the late 2010s). With respect to the entire study: According to an earlier analysis of 550 to 750 of the donors, about 179 million T cells yielded 120 million or so unique TCR beta sequences and approximately 280 Gb of sequence data. On average, around 240,000 unique TCR beta nucleotide sequences were sequenced per donor among 300 to 500 genotyped donors of the cohort, with approximately 18% of those sequences being non-productive. Along with the approximately 670-subject first cohort, a separate validation cohort of some 130 different subjects was used. In a later analysis, previously published TCR beta repertoires from several hundred donors were re-analyzed and high-resolution HLA genotyping was added so that TCR occurrence patterns could be studied. A handful of DR-DQ haplotypes were handled as single units for association and clustering because linkage in the cohort was strong. The study combined high-throughput TCR immunosequencing, statistical association of individual TCRs with disease status, and machine learning to predict cytomegalovirus infection status. To decide whether each TCR beta V gene segment behaved as functional or pseudogenic, an earlier analysis of approximately 620 of the donors relied on high-throughput TCR beta sequencing. Both class I and class II loci were covered by HLA typing, at four-digit resolution. In the later analysis, no new phenotypic data were used to find candidate immune exposures; instead, reliance was placed on TCR beta sequences and their occurrence across donors. The genetic ancestry cluster associated with self-reported Caucasian donors included about 81% of the roughly 360 genotyped donors. The number of donors typed differed by locus, with about 629-640 for A, B, C, DRB1 and DQB1, roughly 520 for DQA1, 606 for DPA1, and 450 to 480 for DPB1. The study aimed to test whether cataloging public T cell receptors could reveal signatures of past pathogen exposure. Donor age, sex, ethnicity and CMV serostatus were collected together with the repertoire data. About 300 gigabases of sequencing data and 70 million to 100 million unique TCR sequences were included in an early release covering several hundred HLA-typed donors. In a later genetic analysis, genome-wide SNP genotypes for about three fifths of the 666 donors were used, and that subset was treated as a discovery cohort. The T cell repertoires of 666 subjects were profiled by immunosequencing and related to cytomegalovirus serostatus. All discovery cohort repertoires had been generated using a single sequencing platform. What the work shows at the level of the full study, not this receptor alone: A few of the identified cytomegalovirus-associated TCR beta chains were confirmed in vitro to be specific for cytomegalovirus antigens. CMV serostatus was the only immune exposure information available for the cohort. V-gene and J-gene trimming of TCR beta chains was associated with a missense DCLRE1C variant in a later genetic analysis, and the association was replicated in an independent cohort. While some public TCRs were present in many individuals, most TCR sequences turned up only very rarely across donors. Broadly in line with IMGT annotations, most TCR beta V segments showed up in productive rearrangements about 87% or about 30% of the time in an earlier analysis of approximately 640 of the donors. A later analysis associated 17,000 or so TCR beta sequences with specific HLA alleles at a false discovery rate of 0.05. Roughly uniform sequencing depth across donors was assumed in presence/absence analyses, although this assumption may not hold. In a later analysis, TCR association rates were found to vary across HLA loci, with the most associated TCRs seen for DRB1 alleles and the fewest for HLA-C alleles. In a later genetic analysis, fewer N-insertions in productive TCRs were reported among donors in an Asian-associated ancestry cluster than the approximately 710-donor mean. In a later analysis, most CMV-associated TCR beta chains were found to appear HLA-restricted, with HLA associations seemingly driven largely by CMV exposure. Only TCR beta chains were sequenced in this cohort, and the absence of alpha or paired-chain data limited detectable features. When HLA alleles, especially DR and DQ, strongly co-occurred, attributing TCR associations to individual alleles was difficult. A further reported finding was that TCR beta sequences accurately predicted the HLA-A and HLA-B alleles for most subjects in the first cohort. Cytomegalovirus status was reported to be diagnosed by the classifier with high specificity and sensitivity in both the original and validation cohorts. A total of 150 to 200 TCR beta chains were listed by the study as associated with cytomegalovirus. In a later analysis, HLA-associated TCR beta chains showed more clonal expansion and lower generation probabilities than non-associated chains that were equally common. The earlier analysis of nearly 600 of the donors excluded 15 to 20 rarely observed V segments, including chromosome 9 orphons, because counts were too low. According to the authors, the approach could potentially be generalized to other disease states and immunological phenotypes. A cluster of highly shared sequence variants was judged likely to represent a technical artifact of the sequencing pipeline. HLA typing was unavailable for some donors at each locus, so association tests used only the typed subset. In a later analysis, several top co-occurrence clusters were reported to appear linked to parvovirus B19, influenza, CMV and Epstein-Barr virus. Some IMGT-functional V segments, including TRBV6-2 and TRBV6-3, could not be told apart with the 87-base-pair reads, so those segments were excluded. Correlated functional status among segregating V segments might reflect linkage disequilibrium, but an unknown experimental factor could not be ruled out.

Note on this clone: Its recognized antigen is unknown. Per-base quality was not reported, and no clone a single base away is much larger than it.

In total, approximately 690 healthy bone marrow donors made up the cohort. At the time of sampling, all cohort members were nominally healthy, though unrecorded immune exposures were likely present. The donor tested CMV seronegative and was one of the 352 seronegative cohort members. A peripheral blood sample was collected from each donor, and TCR beta sequencing was performed on peripheral blood mononuclear cells. The Qiagen DNeasy Blood Extraction Kit was used to extract genomic DNA from the blood cell samples. Germline trimming: 5 bases from V, 1 base from J; junction bases outside gene matches: 4. CDR1 is given as MNHEY and CDR2 as SVGAGI, both from the germline V gene. Including the terminal cysteine and phenylalanine, the CDR3 comprises 15 residues. Only CDR3 DNA is held: 45 bases, read in frame from base 1. The library relied on the immunoSEQ multiplex PCR assay. For the multiplex PCR, a mixture combining 60 forward primers for TCR Vbeta segments and 13 reverse primers for TCR Jbeta segments was used. The CDR3 region of rearranged TCR beta genes was amplified from genomic DNA with a multiplex PCR assay. On the Illumina HiSeq System, the amplified TCR beta libraries were sequenced as 87-base-pair reads. Per the source publication's procedure: A later analysis tallied approximately 87 million unique TCR beta chains across the 650 to 750 repertoires, and some 12 million of those chains were shared by two or more donors. A nearest-neighbor algorithm error-corrected the raw reads and collapsed the reads into unique sequences, merging closely related sequences to remove PCR and sequencing errors. CDR3 sequences were aligned to IMGT reference sequences to assign V, D and J gene segments. Each retained sequence needed at least a six-nucleotide match to both a V gene segment and a J gene segment. A rearrangement was called productive if the CDR3 had no stop codons and remained in frame with V and J, and every other rearrangement was called non-productive. Following IMGT convention, CDR3 was defined as the stretch from the second conserved V-encoded cysteine up to the conserved J-encoded phenylalanine. Sequences without an unambiguous match to a single V gene segment were excluded from the earlier analysis of a few hundred of the donors. An earlier analysis of some 610 of the donors called V segments functional above 56.7% productive rearrangements and segregating when the between-donor standard deviation exceeded 5%. A statistical classification framework was developed to diagnose cytomegalovirus status using the catalog of TCR beta chain sequences. A later analysis assigned V and J genes by comparing TCR nucleotide sequences with IMGT/GENE-DB human TR gene sequences. The TCRdist pipeline was used in a later analysis to assign CDR3 sequences and most-parsimonious VDJ recombination scenarios. In a later analysis, each TCR beta chain was defined by its CDR3 amino acid sequence together with its V-gene family, and reads lacking a unique V-gene family were excluded. As a way to deal with suspected cross-contamination and a sequencing artifact, a later analysis dropped 450 to 600 nucleotide sequences that were highly shared and had low generation probability. A later analysis calculated a clonal expansion index for each public chain from normalized within-repertoire ranks of inferred template counts. In a later analysis, generation probabilities were computed using a VDJ recombination model fitted to out-of-frame rearrangements, and the results were checked against IGoR. In a later analysis, TCR-TCR, TCR-HLA and TCR-CMV co-occurrence was scored with hypergeometric tests, and a repertoire-size bias correction was applied to TCR pairs. False discovery rates were estimated in a later analysis by permuting HLA or CMV assignments 20 times. In a later analysis, co-occurring TCRs were grouped using DBSCAN, and TCRdist sequence similarity was added for clustering within HLA-allele-positive subsets. Repertoires with fewer than 30,000 or more than 120,000 public chains were left out of co-occurrence clustering, as were four to six repertoires with anomalous nucleotide sharing. Here the immuneACCESS table is served through TCRdb, limited to in-frame sequences with V and J called. Missing clones are a known gap in these copies; in checked studies unresolved V genes cover under half, and the rest lacks a known reason. V and J calls and clone size are as listed in that table; D and trimming were resolved from the DNA. This sample holds approximately 140,000 clones; just under 85% were observed only once. Of the sample, approximately 1.9% is held by the ten largest clones.

The sequencing sample was made of PBMCs. The chain is encoded by TRBV6-5 joined to TRBJ1-1; 10 bases in the junction line up with TRBD1. The source is a woman aged 40-49 years in good health and CMV-seronegative. The nucleotide sequence is TGTGCCAGCAGTCCCGGGACAGGGGCGAACACTGAAGCTTTCTTT. Its amino acids are CASSPGTGANTEAFF.